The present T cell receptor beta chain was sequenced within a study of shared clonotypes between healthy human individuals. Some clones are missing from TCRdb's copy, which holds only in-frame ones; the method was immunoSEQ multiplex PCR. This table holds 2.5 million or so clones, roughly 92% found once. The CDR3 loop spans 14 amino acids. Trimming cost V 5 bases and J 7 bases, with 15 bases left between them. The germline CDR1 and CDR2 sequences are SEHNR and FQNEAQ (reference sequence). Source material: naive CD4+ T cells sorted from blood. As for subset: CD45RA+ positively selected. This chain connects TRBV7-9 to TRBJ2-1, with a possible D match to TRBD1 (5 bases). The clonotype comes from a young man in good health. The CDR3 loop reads CASSNSGFPNEQFF. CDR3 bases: TGTGCCAGCAGCAACTCAGGGTTCCCGAATGAGCAGTTCTTC. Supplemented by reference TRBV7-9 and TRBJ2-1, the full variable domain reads DTGVSQNPRHKITKRGQNVTFRCDPISEHNRLYWYRQTLGQGPEFLTYFQNEAQLEKSRLLSDRFSAERPKGSFSTLEIQRTEQGDSAMYLCASSNSGFPNEQFFGPGTRLTVL.